This is a list of T cell receptor beta chains from one sample in a study of human T cells and chemical hapten exposure. TCRdb redid the calling of the RACE reads with MiXCR, one entry per CDR3 protein. The sample shows fewer than 60,000 distinct CDR3 sequences, 8% to 9.5% of them seen only once. The source material was whole blood, sampled in connection with sensitization to the hapten diphenylcyclopropenone (DPC). These receptor sequences come from a woman between 45 and 60 years old with alopecia areata. Some clones in this sample may be carry-over from other donors' samples. Each CDR3 is given with its conserved first and last residue. Each record gives: V gene, J gene, CDR3 protein.

>TRBV28|TRBJ2-5
CASSFLETQYF
>TRBV2|TRBJ2-1
CASSAEREVSNEQFF
>TRBV20-1|TRBJ2-7
CSARISGQLPYEQYF
>TRBV12-3/TRBV12-4|TRBJ1-1
CASRRQLRNTEAFF
>TRBV10-3|TRBJ2-7
CAISESSYRSTYEQYF
>TRBV5-6|TRBJ2-4
CASSGTGAKNIQYF
>TRBV7-9|TRBJ1-2
CASSPDRVNGYTF
>TRBV12-3/TRBV12-4|TRBJ1-1
CASSLRQGNTEAFF
>TRBV7-6|TRBJ2-2
CASSLMTGTNTGELFF
>TRBV7-2|TRBJ1-1
CASSTQGMNTEAFF
>TRBV29-1|TRBJ1-2
CSVGPGDRTNYGYTF
>TRBV15|TRBJ1-6
CATSRGTGGRVGSPLHF
>TRBV20-1|TRBJ1-5
CSAPTQGAGNQPQHF
>TRBV19|TRBJ2-2
CASSIGGTTNTGELFF
>TRBV28|TRBJ1-5
CASSLGQGFRQPQHF
>TRBV6-2/TRBV6-3|TRBJ2-3
CASRDTTFELQYF
>TRBV20-1|TRBJ2-5
CSGGGQETQYF
>TRBV3-2|TRBJ2-3
CASSQARRGGLRHTQYF
>TRBV19|TRBJ1-4
CASRPRGISNEKLFF
>TRBV27|TRBJ1-1
CASSDMNTEAFF
>TRBV7-6|TRBJ2-2
CASSLVGTVDTGELFF
>TRBV30|TRBJ1-5
CAWSRQGIYSNQPQHF
>TRBV5-1|TRBJ2-3
CASSGGLAGDTQYF
>TRBV20-1|TRBJ1-1
CSAGQGIEAFF
>TRBV6-5|TRBJ1-1
CASGTPQWNTEAFF
>TRBV29-1|TRBJ2-3
CSVDRADTQYF
>TRBV20-1|TRBJ2-1
CSARVGREQFF
>TRBV5-6|TRBJ2-7
CASSLAVSSYEQYF
>TRBV20-1|TRBJ2-3
CSAISGVTDTQYF
>TRBV28|TRBJ2-5
CASSPLGEGTQYF
>TRBV7-6|TRBJ2-3
CASSRGQTTDTQYF
>TRBV7-9|TRBJ1-6
CASSLVAGDSPLHF
>TRBV6-2/TRBV6-3|TRBJ1-1
CASTNTPQGWNTEAFF
>TRBV12-3/TRBV12-4|TRBJ1-5
CASSLRGERGYQPQHF